This T cell receptor (beta chain) was sequenced during a study of blood T cell repertoires in COVID-19. Study context: Researchers got acute and convalescent COVID-19 samples from the United States, Italy and Spain. The cDNA or gDNA used as material had been derived from T cells, B-cell-depleted T cells, or PBMCs.

Under the authors' procedure: Cell counts per sample came from amplifying reference gene primers. Assay: immunoSEQ multiplex PCR; the TCRdb copy retains only in-frame clones and omits some. The V and J calls and the clone size are those of that table, but D and trimming were determined from the DNA. The data contain 63,000 or so clones, roughly 91% of them singletons. Germline assignment: CDR1 SNHLY and CDR2 FYNNEI. Trimming cost V 5 bases and J 0 bases; bases outside gene matches: 9. This CDR3 has 17 amino acids. Material: peripheral blood. This TCR was recovered from a human donor in a cohort sampled during active COVID-19. The chain uses TRBV2 and TRBJ2-1; 8 bases are shared with TRBD2. CDR3 loop: CASSPRSGRGSYNEQFF. For the CDR3, the DNA is TGTGCCAGCAGTCCCCGGAGCGGGAGAGGCTCCTACAATGAGCAGTTCTTC. The full variable domain, completed using reference TRBV2 and TRBJ2-1, is EPEVTQTPSHQVTQMGQEVILRCVPISNHLYFYWYRQILGQKVEFLVSFYNNEISEKSEIFDDQFSVERPDGSNFTLKIRSTKLEDSAMYFCASSPRSGRGSYNEQFFGPGTRLTVL.